This TCR beta chain was captured by sequencing in a study of beta chain features in type 1 diabetes. Whole-study findings and limits: Significant though moderate, a shortening of TCRB CDR3s appeared in all four CD4+ subsets of Type 1 diabetes patients. Patients with type 1 diabetes showed fewer VDJ junction insertions and more deletions. Healthy donors had naive, central memory and Treg TCRB repertoires that appeared less similar than those seen among patients. In these data, an HLA type influence on TCRB rearrangement remained unresolved.

J was trimmed by 8 bases and V by 5 bases; bases with no gene match: 9. The CDR3 has 15 amino acids. Germline assignment: CDR1 SGHTA and CDR2 FQGNSA. Expressed TCRB transcripts were sequenced because the entire RNA isolate underwent reverse transcription. The protocol was immunoSEQ multiplex PCR, while the TCRdb copy is restricted to in-frame clones and leaves out a portion. The data contain about 22,000 clones, more than 45% of them singletons. Of note for this clone: Its matching antigen is unknown.

Sequencing was done on a sample of stem cell memory CD4+ T cells from blood. The V call is TRBV7-2, the J call TRBJ2-7; TRBD2 matches 13 bases. The receptor comes from a man younger than 30 with type 1 diabetes. The CDR3: CASSLTRTSGGQQYF. CDR3 coding DNA: TGTGCCAGCAGCCTAACCCGGACTAGCGGGGGTCAGCAGTACTTC.